The next 18 T cell receptor beta chains were all read from a single sample in a study of blood T cells in healthy people across ages. A second 7 to 11 cycle PCR used barcoded and J-beta primers. MiXCR, run by TCRdb on the 5' RACE reads, gives a single entry per CDR3 protein. This table holds about 670,000 distinct CDR3 sequences, over 40% found once. Sequencing used blood. The receptors derive from a woman aged 80 or over in good health.

This clonotype was observed at least ten times. The chain employs TRBV21-1 and TRBJ2-1; TRBD2, the table's D call, lacks a check against the DNA. TRBV21-1 is marked as a pseudogene. The CDR3 covers 17 residues. The CDR3 here is CASSKRVVLAGDNEQFF. The DNA for the CDR3 is TGTGCCAGCAGCAAAAGGGTCGTACTAGCGGGGGACAATGAGCAGTTCTTC.

This clonotype was observed at least ten times. The CDR3 loop reads CSAPPGQVHEQYF. CDR3 sequence (DNA): TGCAGTGCTCCTCCGGGACAGGTCCACGAGCAGTACTTC. The chain is built from TRBV20-1 and TRBJ2-7, with 8 bases aligning to TRBD1. Germline V gene data show CDR1 as DFQATT and CDR2 as SNEGSKA (reference sequence). The CDR3 length is 13 residues. V dropped 5 bases and J dropped 5; count of bases not matched to a gene: 8.

The table lists this clonotype with many counts. This chain joins TRBV28 and TRBJ2-3; the match to TRBD2 covers 7 bases. J gave up 8 bases and V 6 bases, and 14 bases lay outside the gene matches. CDR1 and CDR2 from the germline V gene are MDHEN and SYDVKM. The CDR3 spans 15 residues. The CDR3 DNA sequence: TGTGCCAGCAGCCCGCGGACGGGAGGAGGGTCTACGCAGTATTTT. Its translation: CASSPRTGGGSTQYF. The whole variable domain, remainder taken from reference TRBV28 and TRBJ2-3, is DVKVTQSSRYLVKRTGEKVFLECVQDMDHENMFWYRQDPGLGLRLIYFSYDVKMKEKGDIPEGYSVSREKKERFSLILESASTNQTSMYLCASSPRTGGGSTQYFGPGTRLTVL.

The rearrangement joins TRBV7-9 to TRBJ2-5; 9 nucleotides line up with TRBD1. Germline V CDR1 and CDR2: SEHNR, FQNEAQ (reference sequence). The V gene end was trimmed by 3 bases and the J gene end by 5 bases; junction bases not matched to a gene: 4. The CDR3 extends over 14 amino acids. CDR3 in amino acids: CASSFGQGRETQYF. In DNA, the CDR3 is TGTGCCAGCAGCTTTGGACAGGGGAGGGAGACCCAGTACTTC.

Comment on this clonotype: This could be a read error, since a much larger clone is one nucleotide away. The chain recombines TRBV27 with TRBJ2-1; the D gene is possibly TRBD1 (6 bases). The CDR3 contains 14 residues. Germline assignment: CDR1 MNHEY and CDR2 SMNVEV (reference sequence). The germline V and J ends were trimmed by 7 bases and 0 bases, with 10 bases remaining between them. CDR3 residues: CASTSDSSYNEQFF. CDR3 DNA sequence: TGTGCCAGCACTTCGGACAGCTCCTACAATGAGCAGTTCTTC.

In this sample, this clonotype turned up a few times. The V call is TRBV27, the J call TRBJ2-5; the D is unclear. Trimming took off 1 base at V and 2 bases at J, with 8 bases between the two ends. CDR1 and CDR2 (germline): MNHEY, SMNVEV (reference sequence). The CDR3 loop spans 14 amino acids. The CDR3 bases are TGTGCCAGCAGTTTATTCTACAGACAAGAGACCCAGTACTTC. It is translated as CASSLFYRQETQYF.

This clonotype was recorded at least ten times. The V gene is TRBV20-1, the J gene TRBJ2-1, with 7 bases matching TRBD2. V shed 5 bases, J shed 1 base, and the junction held 11 bases outside the gene matches. Looked up from germline, CDR1 is DFQATT and CDR2 is SNEGSKA (reference sequence). This CDR3 is 16 amino acids long. CDR3 in DNA: TGCAGTGCTTCACGCACGACTAGCAAGTCCTACAATGAGCAGTTCTTC. Amino acid sequence: CSASRTTSKSYNEQFF.

To note about this clonotype: A much larger clonotype is one base distant, so this may be a read error. The V and J genes are TRBV20-1 and TRBJ2-1; D may be TRBD2 (5 bases). V was clipped by 2 bases and J by 8 bases, with 13 bases between them. The CDR3 is 13 residues long. CDR1 DFQATT and CDR2 SNEGSKA come from the germline V gene (reference sequence). For the CDR3, the DNA is TGCAGTGCTAGATGCGCTCTAGCTCATGAGCAGTTCTTC. Amino acids: CSARCALAHEQFF.

This clonotype was detected ten times or more. The rearrangement links TRBV27 to TRBJ2-7; 7 bases fit TRBD2. With 5 bases clipped from V and 4 bases from J, the junction kept 5 bases outside the gene matches. This CDR3 spans 13 amino acids. Germline CDR1 is MNHEY and CDR2 is SMNVEV (reference sequence). The CDR3 loop reads CASSKRDLYEQYF. The CDR3, as DNA: TGTGCCAGCAGTAAGCGGGACCTATACGAGCAGTACTTC.

At least ten counts were recorded for this clonotype. The gene calls are TRBV12-3 or TRBV12-4 and TRBJ2-7; D may be TRBD2 (6 bases). V lost 6 bases to trimming and J lost 0 bases, with 15 bases between them. The CDR3 spans 15 residues. The CDR3: CASRPRETNSYEQYF. The CDR3 DNA reads as TGTGCCAGCAGGCCCCGGGAGACGAACTCCTACGAGCAGTACTTC.

This clonotype was seen repeatedly, ten times or more. CDR3 bases: TGCGCCAGCAGCTTCGTATCTAGCGGGTCCTCCTACGAGCAGTACTTC. This sequence encodes CASSFVSSGSSYEQYF. The V gene is TRBV5-1, the J gene TRBJ2-7; 8 bases are a match to TRBD2. In germline, CDR1 is SGHRS, CDR2 YFSETQ. The trim removed 2 bases at V and 0 bases at J, leaving 7 bases unmatched. This CDR3 is 16 amino acids long.

The rearrangement joins TRBV12-3 or TRBV12-4 to TRBJ1-5, with D hard to call. The V end was cut by 3 bases, the J end by 0 bases, with 18 bases between. This CDR3 has 18 residues. CDR3 coding DNA: TGTGCCAGCAGTTTCAATTCGGGCCGAATTTATAGCAATCAGCCCCAGCATTTT. It yields the protein CASSFNSGRIYSNQPQHF.

The chain joins TRBV7-8 to TRBJ1-2; TRBD1 matches 8 bases. J lost 3 bases, V lost 5 bases, and 2 bases had no gene match. The CDR3 is 13 amino acids. Germline-derived CDR1 and CDR2 are SGHVS and FQNEAQ. The CDR3 DNA follows: TGTGCCAGCAGCGACAGGGGTCACTATGGCTACACCTTC. Its translation is CASSDRGHYGYTF.

Comment on this clonotype: Being one base from a much bigger clone, this may be a read error. V usage is TRBV29-1 and J usage is TRBJ2-5; no definite D call. The CDR3 length is 11 residues. The V end was cut by 4 bases, the J end by 11 bases, with 14 bases between. Per germline, CDR1 SQVTM and CDR2 ANQGSEA. Here the CDR3 DNA reads TGCAGCGTTGTTCCCAACGTGGAGCAGTACTTC. This encodes CSVVPNVEQYF. Drawing the rest from reference TRBV29-1 and TRBJ2-5, the complete variable domain is SAVISQKPSRDICQRGTSLTIQCQVDSQVTMMFWYRQQPGQSLTLIATANQGSEATYESGFVIDKFPISRPNLTFSTLTVSNMSPEDSSIYLCSVVPNVEQYFGPGTRLLVL.

J is TRBJ1-2 and V is TRBV2; D is unclear. Germline-derived CDR1 and CDR2 are SNHLY and FYNNEI. The CDR3 has 14 amino acids. The ends were cut back, 4 bases at V and 2 bases at J, with 11 bases in the middle. This CDR3 is CASSVRIRNYGYTF. The CDR3 DNA reads TGTGCCAGCAGTGTGCGGATTCGGAACTATGGCTACACCTTC.

This chain links TRBV6-4 with TRBJ2-3; possibly TRBD2 for D (6 bases). Germline CDR1 is MRHNA and CDR2 is SNTAGT. The CDR3 has 15 amino acids. Trimming took off 3 bases at V and 0 bases at J, with 10 bases between the two ends. CDR3 DNA: TGTGCCAGCAGTGAAATCAGCGGGAGCACAGATACGCAGTATTTT. Translation gives CASSEISGSTDTQYF.

The chain links TRBV4-3 to TRBJ2-3; D remains ambiguous. V was shortened by 0 bases and J by 2 bases, with 9 bases between the two germline ends. Germline CDR1 is LGHNA and CDR2 is YSLEER. CDR3 length: 15 amino acids. The DNA for the CDR3 is TGCGCCAGCAGCCAAGAGGCTACAAACACAGATACGCAGTATTTT. The encoded protein is CASSQEATNTDTQYF.

This clonotype was seen many times. The CDR3 DNA follows: TGCGCCAGCACATCCGAGGGGGTGGCTGCGCAGTATTTT. Encoded protein: CASTSEGVAAQYF. The rearrangement links TRBV5-1 to TRBJ2-3; possible D gene TRBD1, 6 bases. Germline V gene lookup returns CDR1 SGHRS and CDR2 YFSETQ. The CDR3 consists of 13 residues. V shed 6 bases and J shed 10 bases, with 18 bases lying between them.